Sequencing of this T cell receptor (beta chain) was carried out in a study of blood T cell repertoires in COVID-19. Per germline, CDR1 GTSNPN and CDR2 SVGIG (reference sequence). CDR3 size: 12 residues. V lost 0 bases and J 4 bases, leaving 5 bases between the germline ends. The method was immunoSEQ multiplex PCR; TCRdb's version includes in-frame clones alone and lacks a portion of them. The sample lists 470,000 or so clones; around 89% were seen once. J is TRBJ2-3 and V is TRBV30; D is unclear. The material sequenced was peripheral blood. The source is a woman aged 25 to 45 with acute or convalescent COVID-19. The CDR3 sequence: CAWSVSSDTQYF. The CDR3 coding sequence is TGTGCCTGGAGTGTATCATCAGATACGCAGTATTTT.